The source of this T cell receptor beta chain is a study of T cells in localized non-small cell lung cancer. There are 12 residues in the CDR3. Per germline, CDR1 LNHDA and CDR2 SQIVND (reference sequence). V was shortened by 5 bases and J by 6 bases, with 10 bases between the two germline ends. TCRdb's table, derived via immunoSEQ multiplex PCR, lists solely in-frame clones and lacks some. The sample shows under 2,000 clones, about 30% of them seen only once. The sequence was obtained from a male donor at least 60 years old with stage II squamous cell lung carcinoma. The V gene is TRBV19, the J gene TRBJ1-1; D is perhaps TRBD1 (6 bases). The sequencing here drew on normal lung tissue next to the tumor, taken before any cancer treatment. The CDR3 region has the DNA TGTGCCAGTAGTCCCCGGACAGCTGAAGCTTTCTTT. The encoded protein is CASSPRTAEAFF.